This T cell receptor (beta chain) was profiled in a study of vaccination and CD4 T cells after COVID-19. Overall study context: Post-COVID sampling occurred a median around 100 days after diagnosis (range 35 to 161). General study findings and limits: SARS-CoV-2-reactive clonotypes showed a nonsignificant median rise from roughly 21 to 40.

Once obtained from cultured CD4+ T cells, the DNA was sequenced using the Oncomine TCR Beta short-read assay. Investigators obtained genomic DNA by extraction from cultured CD4+ T cells. One entry per CDR3 protein results from TCRdb running MiXCR on the PCR reads. Of some 25,000 distinct CDR3 sequences listed, less than 70% are singletons. Noted treatment: approximately nine-day PBMC culture with coronavirus spike peptide pools or control peptides (ViraFEST assay). In this sample, this clonotype turned up a few times. The antigen remains undetermined. The CDR3 covers 14 residues. Germline CDR1 SEHNR, CDR2 FQNEAQ (reference sequence). Trimming removed 10 bases from V and 1 base from J; junction bases left unmatched: 6.

The TCR sequence derives from a human donor who had recovered from COVID-19. Sequencing was performed on CD4+ T cells from blood, cultured in vitro. The genes are TRBV7-9 and TRBJ1-5; the match to TRBD1 covers 8 bases. The CDR3 DNA reads TGTGCCATCGGGACAGGTCTCAGCAATCAGCCCCAGCATTTT. Amino acid sequence: CAIGTGLSNQPQHF.